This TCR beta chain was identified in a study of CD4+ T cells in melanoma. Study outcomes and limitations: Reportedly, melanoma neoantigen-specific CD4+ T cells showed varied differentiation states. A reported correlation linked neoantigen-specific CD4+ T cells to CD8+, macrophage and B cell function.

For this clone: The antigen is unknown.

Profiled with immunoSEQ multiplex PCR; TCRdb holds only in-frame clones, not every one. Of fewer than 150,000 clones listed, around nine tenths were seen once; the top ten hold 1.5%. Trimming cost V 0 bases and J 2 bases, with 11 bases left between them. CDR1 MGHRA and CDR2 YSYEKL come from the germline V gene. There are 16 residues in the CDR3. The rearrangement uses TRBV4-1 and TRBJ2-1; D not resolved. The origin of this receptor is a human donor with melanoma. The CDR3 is CASSQEIPPTYNEQFF. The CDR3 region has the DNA TGCGCCAGCAGCCAAGAAATCCCCCCTACCTACAATGAGCAGTTCTTC.